This T cell receptor (beta chain) comes out of a study of B cell selection in AIRE deficiency. This CDR3 has 13 residues. The V gene lost 0 bases and the J gene lost 6 bases, with 9 bases spanning the gap. Germline V CDR1 and CDR2: KGHSH, LQKENI. Authors' analysis steps: Treg pools: some 5.6x10^4 distinct patient, about 1x10^5 donor TCRbeta sequences. The protocol was immunoSEQ multiplex PCR, while the TCRdb copy is restricted to in-frame clones and leaves out a portion. That table supplies the V and J calls and clone size; D and trimming were determined from the DNA. The repertoire holds about 22,000 clones, with 80% to 95% as singletons. Regulatory T cells were sorted as CD4+CD25hiCD127low/negative cells.

The chain recombines TRBV18 with TRBJ2-7; D not resolved. This receptor was taken from a human donor in good health. The sample comprised CD4+CD25+ Tregs sorted from PBMCs. CDR3 loop: CASSPPTVGEQYF. The CDR3 nucleotides are TGTGCCAGCTCACCACCTACAGTCGGCGAGCAGTACTTC.